These T cell receptor beta chains were read from a single sample in a study of CD8 T cells in Susac syndrome. From the immunoSEQ multiplex PCR reads, TCRdb called clonotypes with MiXCR, one entry per CDR3 protein. The table shows approximately 200,000 distinct CDR3 sequences, with roughly 94% occurring only once. The sequenced material came from CD4+ T cells from PBMCs. The source of these receptors is a human donor with multiple sclerosis. Both conserved end residues are part of each CDR3. A D gene is named only where the DNA matches it firmly. Clone size is stated in some rows and not others, as once, few, many or a class when expanded.

d_call	v_call	j_call	clone_size	cdr3_nt	cdr3_aa
NA	TRBV12-3/TRBV12-4	TRBJ2-3	NA	TGTGCCAGCAGTTTAAGCGGGCCAGATACGCAGTATTTT	CASSLSGPDTQYF
NA	TRBV6-5	TRBJ1-1	NA	TGTGCCAGCAGCTCCCGGGGAGAAGCTTTCTTT	CASSSRGEAFF
TRBD1	TRBV29-1	TRBJ2-7	NA	TGCAGCGGAGGGACAGGCTACGAGCAGTACTTC	CSGGTGYEQYF
NA	TRBV30	TRBJ1-1	NA	TGTGCCTGGAGTGTACGTCTGGACACTGAAGCTTTCTTT	CAWSVRLDTEAFF
TRBD1	TRBV27	TRBJ1-2	NA	TGTGCCAGCAGGTCTTCAGGGGGCGGCTATGGCTACACCTTC	CASRSSGGGYGYTF
TRBD1	TRBV9	TRBJ1-6	NA	TGTGCCAGCAGCAAACAGGGGGCGGGAGATTCACCCCTCCACTTT	CASSKQGAGDSPLHF
NA	TRBV29-1	TRBJ1-2	NA	TGCAGCGTTGAACAGGGAGGTGGCTACACCTTC	CSVEQGGGYTF
NA	TRBV30	TRBJ1-2	NA	TGTGCCCGCGCCGGACAGCTGTCTAACTATGGCTACACCTTC	CARAGQLSNYGYTF
NA	TRBV3-1	TRBJ2-5	NA	TGTGCCAGCAGCCAAGTTAACCTAAGGGAGACCCAGTACTTC	CASSQVNLRETQYF
TRBD1	TRBV3-1	TRBJ2-1	NA	TGTGCCAGCAGCCGGGACAGGGAGGACGAGCAGTTCTTC	CASSRDREDEQFF
NA	TRBV29-1	TRBJ2-1	NA	TGCAGCGTCCGTCCCTCCAATGAGCAGTTCTTC	CSVRPSNEQFF
TRBD1	TRBV10-3	TRBJ1-6	NA	TGTGCCATCAGCTGGGACAGAAATTCACCCCTCCACTTT	CAISWDRNSPLHF
NA	TRBV20-1	TRBJ1-2	NA	TGCAGTGCTAGGAGTCCCGACCATCATGGCTACACCTTC	CSARSPDHHGYTF
NA	TRBV12-3/TRBV12-4	TRBJ1-2	NA	TGTGCCAGCAGTTTATTACAGGGTGCGGGCTACACCTTC	CASSLLQGAGYTF
NA	TRBV20-1	TRBJ2-1	NA	TGCAGTGCTAGCCCCGGGGCCTACAATGAGCAGTTCTTC	CSASPGAYNEQFF
TRBD2	TRBV6-6	TRBJ2-3	NA	TGTGCCAGCAGTTACGCCTCGGGAGGGCTCACAGATACGCAGTATTTT	CASSYASGGLTDTQYF
NA	TRBV4-2	TRBJ2-5	NA	TGTGCCAGCAGCCAACGGGGGGCGTACCAAGAGACCCAGTACTTC	CASSQRGAYQETQYF
NA	TRBV20-1	TRBJ2-5	NA	TGCAGTGCTAGAGACTGGGAGACCCAGTACTTC	CSARDWETQYF
NA	TRBV3-1	TRBJ1-2	NA	TGTGCCAGCAGCCATGAAGGGTTGGGGCCCTATGGCTACACCTTC	CASSHEGLGPYGYTF
NA	TRBV3-1	TRBJ2-1	once	TGTGCCAGCAGCCAAGGGGGGTTCTACAATGAGCAGTTCTTC	CASSQGGFYNEQFF
NA	TRBV5-1	TRBJ1-2	NA	TGCGCCAGCAGCTGGGGAGGAGGGATAGACTATGGCTACACCTTC	CASSWGGGIDYGYTF
TRBD2	TRBV29-1	TRBJ2-1	NA	TGCAGCGTCCGGCGCGGGGGAGGGGAGAATGAGCAGTTCTTC	CSVRRGGGENEQFF
NA	TRBV5-1	TRBJ2-7	NA	TGCGCCAGTGGGACGGAACCCTACGAGCAGTACTTC	CASGTEPYEQYF
TRBD1	TRBV6-6	TRBJ1-1	few	TGTGCCAGCAGTCGTCAGGGGGGGACTGAAGCTTTCTTT	CASSRQGGTEAFF
TRBD1	TRBV3-1	TRBJ1-1	NA	TGTGCCAGCAGCCGACAGGGAACGAACACTGAAGCTTTCTTT	CASSRQGTNTEAFF
TRBD2	TRBV29-1	TRBJ2-3	NA	TGCAGCGTTGTACGGGGGGGCCCCACAGATACGCAGTATTTT	CSVVRGGPTDTQYF
NA	TRBV6-1	TRBJ1-4	once	TGTGCCAGCAGTGAATGGGGGGCTGAAAAACTGTTTTTT	CASSEWGAEKLFF
NA	TRBV7-9	TRBJ2-3	NA	TGTGCCAGCAGCCTCTCGGACAGCACAGATACGCAGTATTTT	CASSLSDSTDTQYF
NA	TRBV7-3	TRBJ2-3	NA	TGTGCCAGCAGCTACACCGGGACTCCCGTCCCAGAGAGGCAGTATTTT	CASSYTGTPVPERQYF
NA	TRBV19	TRBJ2-3	NA	TGTGCCAGTAAAGGGCCAGGCACAGATACGCAGTATTTT	CASKGPGTDTQYF
NA	TRBV7-2	TRBJ2-3	NA	TGTGCCAGCAGCTTACGCCCTAAAGCTAGGTTTACTAGCACAGATACGCAGTATTTT	CASSLRPKARFTSTDTQYF
NA	TRBV7-9	TRBJ1-5	NA	TGTGCCAGCAGCTTAGTGGGCGACAGAGGCAATCAGCCCCAGCATTTT	CASSLVGDRGNQPQHF
TRBD1	TRBV5-1	TRBJ2-1	NA	TGCGCCAGCAGCTTGGGACGGACAGGATCCTACAATGAGCAGTTCTTC	CASSLGRTGSYNEQFF
TRBD1	TRBV2	TRBJ2-3	NA	TGTGCCAGCAATCAGGGGGCCGGAGATACGCAGTATTTT	CASNQGAGDTQYF
NA	TRBV6-5	TRBJ2-2	NA	TGTGCCAGCAGTTACCAGGGCCCTCGGGGCACCGGGGAGCTGTTTTTT	CASSYQGPRGTGELFF
TRBD1	TRBV20-1	TRBJ1-1	NA	TGCAGTGCTTCGACAGGGACGAACACTGAAGCTTTCTTT	CSASTGTNTEAFF